This is a list of T cell receptor beta chains from one sample in a study of T-cell reconstitution after alpha-beta-depleted transplantation in children. TCRdb itself ran the PCR reads through MiXCR, one entry per CDR3 protein. In the table there are a few hundred thousand distinct CDR3 sequences, around 10% of which are singletons. Sequenced material: PBMCs from the stem cell graft donor, taken from the stem cell graft. These receptors came from a human donor who donated a stem cell graft to a child with acute lymphoblastic leukemia. CDR3s leave out the opening cysteine and the closing phenylalanine or tryptophan. Fields, in order: V gene, CDR3 length, CDR3 protein.

v_call: TRBV7-2
cdr3_length: 15
cdr3_aa: ASSLVGLGQTKETQY

v_call: TRBV29-1
cdr3_length: 11
cdr3_aa: SVPGTGGYEQY

v_call: TRBV5-5
cdr3_length: 13
cdr3_aa: ASSGGPDWASEQF

v_call: TRBV20-1
cdr3_length: 15
cdr3_aa: CASELAGLSSYNEQF

v_call: TRBV4-1
cdr3_length: 13
cdr3_aa: ASSQVVGNTGDLF

v_call: TRBV7-2
cdr3_length: 12
cdr3_aa: ASSSAKLTDTQY

v_call: TRBV5-1
cdr3_length: 13
cdr3_aa: ASSSTSGLYNEQF

v_call: TRBV29-1
cdr3_length: 10
cdr3_aa: SVGGQGEGQY

v_call: TRBV20-1
cdr3_length: 12
cdr3_aa: SARVTGSRTEAF

v_call: TRBV29-1
cdr3_length: 12
cdr3_aa: SVLTSGSTDTQY

v_call: TRBV20-1
cdr3_length: 14
cdr3_aa: SARAPDRLNGNTIY

v_call: TRBV20-1
cdr3_length: 12
cdr3_aa: SARDGTGYDGYT

v_call: TRBV10-3
cdr3_length: 13
cdr3_aa: AINPTSGRTDTQY

v_call: TRBV12-3/TRBV12-4
cdr3_length: 16
cdr3_aa: ASSLRAPSGSSYNEQF

v_call: TRBV14
cdr3_length: 16
cdr3_aa: ASSQGRTGSVSTDTQY

v_call: TRBV24-1
cdr3_length: 12
cdr3_aa: ATSDWDKHYGYT

v_call: TRBV7-3
cdr3_length: 12
cdr3_aa: ASKLAGAGDTQY

v_call: TRBV15
cdr3_length: 13
cdr3_aa: ATSPSGGTTYEQY

v_call: TRBV27
cdr3_length: 11
cdr3_aa: ASRRSAANVLT

v_call: TRBV5-1
cdr3_length: 11
cdr3_aa: ASSFTGSNEQF

v_call: TRBV29-1
cdr3_length: 11
cdr3_aa: SVDRTDSYEQY

v_call: TRBV6-6
cdr3_length: 11
cdr3_aa: ASRTGGAYEQY

v_call: TRBV20-1
cdr3_length: 15
cdr3_aa: SARDTASGRGYNEQF

v_call: TRBV6-5
cdr3_length: 14
cdr3_aa: ASSYSGTGSSYEQY

v_call: TRBV5-1
cdr3_length: 14
cdr3_aa: ASSLVYRASGEEQF

v_call: TRBV12-3/TRBV12-4
cdr3_length: 11
cdr3_aa: ASSSGTHYGYT

v_call: TRBV29-1
cdr3_length: 10
cdr3_aa: SGGQGEETQY

v_call: TRBV7-8
cdr3_length: 13
cdr3_aa: ASSLVPGRDYGYT

v_call: TRBV29-1
cdr3_length: 9
cdr3_aa: SVARGGGYT

v_call: TRBV7-2
cdr3_length: 11
cdr3_aa: ASSFGGNSPLH

v_call: TRBV10-3
cdr3_length: 15
cdr3_aa: AISGRTGVANTGELF

v_call: TRBV20-1
cdr3_length: 10
cdr3_aa: SAVGTAYGYT

v_call: TRBV4-1
cdr3_length: 13
cdr3_aa: ASSQETDFNSPLH

v_call: TRBV4-1
cdr3_length: 14
cdr3_aa: ASSFSPEAGYNEQF

v_call: TRBV20-1
cdr3_length: 11
cdr3_aa: SARGGQGFEQY

v_call: TRBV6-6
cdr3_length: 10
cdr3_aa: ASSYGQNEQF

v_call: TRBV7-9
cdr3_length: 13
cdr3_aa: ASSLATESWKTQY

v_call: TRBV5-1
cdr3_length: 14
cdr3_aa: ASSRSAGVVNYGYT

v_call: TRBV28
cdr3_length: 10
cdr3_aa: ASRSSGREGF

v_call: TRBV28
cdr3_length: 12
cdr3_aa: ASSSPGQAETQY

v_call: TRBV28
cdr3_length: 10
cdr3_aa: ASTRSYNEQF

v_call: TRBV5-1
cdr3_length: 13
cdr3_aa: ASRFRDRVTDTQY

v_call: TRBV20-1
cdr3_length: 13
cdr3_aa: SASGLAGVTDTQY

v_call: TRBV4-2
cdr3_length: 14
cdr3_aa: ASSQTGRMDTYGYT